This section outlines one T cell receptor beta chain sequence together with its context. This sample is drawn from a study of blood T cell repertoires in COVID-19. Whole-study context: Recovered status applied to Cohort 3 donors who had two consecutive negative PCRs. It also applied to those with clearance or with symptom resolution. COVID-19 samples from acute and convalescent phases originated in the United States, Italy and Spain.

Participants were aged 18 to 89 years from approximately 25 US areas. Produced via immunoSEQ multiplex PCR; TCRdb's table is partial and in-frame only. The sample shows around 300,000 clones, around nine tenths of them seen only once. The ends lost 1 base at V and 2 bases at J; junction bases unmatched: 6. CDR1 and CDR2 (germline): LGHDT, YNNKEL (reference sequence). The CDR3 extends over 18 amino acids. The specimen sequenced was PBMCs or T cells enriched from blood (not recorded which). This clonotype originated in a woman aged 60-75 years in a cohort exposed to, infected with or recovered from COVID-19 (not recorded which). The V call is TRBV3-1 (or the pseudogene TRBV3-2), the J call TRBJ2-5; 14 positions match TRBD2. The CDR3 is CASSQGLAGGNLQETQYF. The CDR3 coding sequence is TGTGCCAGCAGCCAAGGACTAGCGGGAGGGAATCTACAAGAGACCCAGTACTTC.